Shown below are 12 T cell receptor beta chains from a single sample sequenced in a study of radiotherapy plus CTLA-4 blockade in lung cancer. Clones were sequenced by immunoSEQ multiplex PCR, and TCRdb holds only the in-frame ones, with some missing. The sample comprises roughly 100,000 clones, approximately 78% of which are singletons, and approximately 3.7% rests with the top ten. The material sequenced was peripheral blood, taken from a patient treated with radiotherapy plus ipilimumab. These receptors originate from a human donor with non-small cell lung cancer who had a partial response to radiotherapy plus ipilimumab.

The genes are TRBV2 and TRBJ1-1; weak D call: TRBD1 (5 bases). V was trimmed by 7 bases and J by 0 bases, leaving 9 bases between them. Germline CDR1 reads SNHLY; CDR2 reads FYNNEI. The CDR3 length is 13 residues. DNA of the CDR3: TGTGCCAGCAAAGTAGGGGTGAACACTGAAGCTTTCTTT. Its translation: CASKVGVNTEAFF.

The chain couples TRBV7-9 to TRBJ1-5; TRBD1 matches 8 bases. Trimming took 0 bases from V and 3 from J; bases not matched to a gene: 4. This CDR3 is 16 amino acids long. Germline V CDR1 and CDR2: SEHNR, FQNEAQ (reference sequence). CDR3 region: CASSLAADRANQPQHF. The CDR3 coding sequence is TGTGCCAGCAGCTTAGCCGCGGACAGGGCCAATCAGCCCCAGCATTTT. The full variable domain, completed using reference TRBV7-9 and TRBJ1-5, is DTGVSQNPRHKITKRGQNVTFRCDPISEHNRLYWYRQTLGQGPEFLTYFQNEAQLEKSRLLSDRFSAERPKGSFSTLEIQRTEQGDSAMYLCASSLAADRANQPQHFGDGTRLSIL.

The rearrangement uses TRBV10-3 and TRBJ2-3; 9 nucleotides agree with TRBD2. After removal of 5 bases from V and 4 bases from J, the junction contained 7 bases not matched to a gene. This CDR3 is 15 amino acids long. The V gene's germline CDR1 is ENHRY and CDR2 SYGVKD. The CDR3 nucleotides are TGTGCCATCAGTCCTAGCGGGAAACGTGCAGATACGCAGTATTTT. As protein: CAISPSGKRADTQYF.

The CDR3 DNA follows: TGTGCCAGCTCAACCACTAGCGGGGCCTACAATGAGCAGTTCTTC. Translation gives CASSTTSGAYNEQFF. The chain uses TRBV18 and TRBJ2-1; 10 nucleotides agree with TRBD2. The J segment lost 2 bases and the V segment lost 5 bases, leaving 3 bases of the junction unmatched. Germline CDR1 and CDR2: KGHSH and LQKENI. The CDR3 runs 15 residues.

The V gene is TRBV6-1, the J gene TRBJ2-1; a possible D gene is TRBD1 (5 bases). With 6 bases removed from V and 14 bases from J, the gap between germline ends came to 17 bases. Germline CDR1 is MNHNS and CDR2 is SASEGT. This CDR3 contains 12 residues. The CDR3 here is CASSGHLPGKFF. The CDR3 DNA reads as TGTGCCAGCAGCGGACACCTCCCAGGGAAGTTCTTC.

This clone was detected once. This chain connects TRBV7-2 to TRBJ2-1; 12 bases fit TRBD2. Germline trimming cut 2 bases from V and 13 bases from J; bases unmatched to any gene: 6. The CDR3 sequence is 14 residues long. Germline V lookup: CDR1 SGHTA, CDR2 FQGNSA. The CDR3 DNA sequence: TGTGCCAGCAGCTTAAAACTAGCGGGAGGCCCTCAGTTCTTC. Translating it yields CASSLKLAGGPQFF. Variable domain in full (rest from reference TRBV7-2 and TRBJ2-1): GAGVSQSPSNKVTEKGKDVELRCDPISGHTALYWYRQSLGQGLEFLIYFQGNSAPDKSGLPSDRFSAERTGGSVSTLTIQRTQQEDSAVYLCASSLKLAGGPQFFGPGTRLTVL.

This chain uses TRBV6-1 with TRBJ1-1; tentative D call: TRBD1 (5 bases). The CDR3 covers 14 residues. CDR1 is MNHNS, CDR2 SASEGT, per germline. The V end lost 2 bases, the J end lost 4 bases, and 11 bases lay between the germline ends. CDR3 amino acids: CASSEQRGFTEAFF. In DNA form, the CDR3 reads TGTGCCAGCAGTGAACAGCGGGGCTTCACTGAAGCTTTCTTT.

The chain carries TRBV19 and TRBJ1-2, with 9 nucleotides matching TRBD1. CDR1 LNHDA and CDR2 SQIVND come from the germline V gene (reference sequence). Trimming cost V 5 bases and J 7 bases; bases outside gene matches: 11. The CDR3 loop spans 15 amino acids. The CDR3 region is CASSVQGARFRGYTF. CDR3 nucleotide sequence: TGTGCCAGTAGTGTACAGGGGGCGCGGTTTCGTGGCTACACCTTC.

The chain joins TRBV7-3 to TRBJ1-1; a weak D match, TRBD1 (6 bases). Germline lookup yields CDR1 SGHTA and CDR2 FQGTGA. This CDR3 contains 13 residues. Trimming removed 3 bases from V and 4 bases from J, with 9 bases in between. The DNA of the CDR3 is TGTGCCAGCAGCTTGGGGGCTGGCACTGAAGCTTTCTTT. Its protein product is CASSLGAGTEAFF.

The V and J genes are TRBV2 and TRBJ2-5; D perhaps matches TRBD1 (6 bases). The ends were cut back, 10 bases at V and 5 bases at J, with 23 bases in the middle. The CDR3 is 15 amino acids. Germline V CDR1 and CDR2: SNHLY, FYNNEI. CDR3 in amino acids: CAIPRPATGSETQYF. CDR3 nucleotides: TGTGCCATCCCAAGGCCCGCGACAGGCTCCGAGACCCAGTACTTC.

The chain uses TRBV4-1 and TRBJ2-1, with 13 positions matching TRBD2. Germline V CDR1 and CDR2: MGHRA, YSYEKL. V lost 4 bases and J lost 8; bases outside the gene matches: 5. The CDR3 spans 15 residues. The CDR3 region is CASSPGLAGRDEQFF. CDR3 sequence (DNA): TGCGCCAGCAGCCCGGGACTAGCGGGAAGGGATGAGCAGTTCTTC.

The chain recombines TRBV5-1 with TRBJ2-1; the D gene is possibly TRBD2 (6 bases). V was clipped by 0 bases and J by 7 bases, with 14 bases between them. Germline-derived CDR1 and CDR2 are SGHRS and YFSETQ. This CDR3 has 15 residues. CDR3 sequence (DNA): TGCGCCAGCAGCTTGGATGCCAGGGCGGGGAATGAGCAGTTCTTC. It is translated as CASSLDARAGNEQFF.